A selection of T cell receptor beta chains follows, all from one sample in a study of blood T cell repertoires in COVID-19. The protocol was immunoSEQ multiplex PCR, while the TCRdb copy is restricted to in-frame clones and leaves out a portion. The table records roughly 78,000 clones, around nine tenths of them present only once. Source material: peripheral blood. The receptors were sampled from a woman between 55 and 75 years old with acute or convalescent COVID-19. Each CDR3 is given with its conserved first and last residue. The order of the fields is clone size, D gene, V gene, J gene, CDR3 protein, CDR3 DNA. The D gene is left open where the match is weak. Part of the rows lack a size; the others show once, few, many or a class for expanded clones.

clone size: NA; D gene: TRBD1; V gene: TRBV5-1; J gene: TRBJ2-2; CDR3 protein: CASSSGQGSTGELFF; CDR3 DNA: TGCGCCAGCAGCAGTGGACAGGGCAGCACCGGGGAGCTGTTTTTT
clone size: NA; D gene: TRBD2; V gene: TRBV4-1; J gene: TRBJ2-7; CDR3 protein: CASSQPRLAGGLGEQYF; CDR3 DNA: TGCGCCAGCAGCCAACCCCGACTAGCGGGAGGGCTAGGCGAGCAGTACTTC
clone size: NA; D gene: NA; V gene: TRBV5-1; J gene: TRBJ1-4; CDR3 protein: CASSLGQSYEKLFF; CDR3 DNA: TGCGCCAGCAGCTTGGGACAGAGTTATGAAAAACTGTTTTTT
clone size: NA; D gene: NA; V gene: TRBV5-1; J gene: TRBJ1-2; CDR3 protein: CASSLSGDYGYTF; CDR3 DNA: TGCGCCAGCAGCTTATCAGGGGACTATGGCTACACCTTC
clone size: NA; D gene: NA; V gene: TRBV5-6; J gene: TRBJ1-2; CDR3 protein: CASSSGAYGYTF; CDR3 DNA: TGTGCCAGCAGCTCCGGTGCGTATGGCTACACCTTC
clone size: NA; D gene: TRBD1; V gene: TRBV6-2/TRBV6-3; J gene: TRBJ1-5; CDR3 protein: CASSLQGATSNQPQHF; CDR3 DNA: TGTGCCAGCAGCCTCCAGGGGGCCACTAGCAATCAGCCCCAGCATTTT
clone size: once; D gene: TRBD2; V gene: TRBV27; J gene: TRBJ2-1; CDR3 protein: CASSQGLAGGYVSEQFF; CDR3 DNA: TGTGCCAGCAGCCAGGGACTAGCGGGAGGTTACGTCAGTGAGCAGTTCTTC
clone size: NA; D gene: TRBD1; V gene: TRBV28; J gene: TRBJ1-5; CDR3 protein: CASSFRQGWQPQHF; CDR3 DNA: TGTGCCAGCAGTTTTAGACAGGGATGGCAGCCCCAGCATTTT
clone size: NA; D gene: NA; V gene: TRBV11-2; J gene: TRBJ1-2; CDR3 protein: CASSPDSYGYTF; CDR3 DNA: TGTGCCAGCAGCCCCGACAGCTATGGCTACACCTTC
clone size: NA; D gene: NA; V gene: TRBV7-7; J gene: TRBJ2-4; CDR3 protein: CASSLVEGKAKNIQYF; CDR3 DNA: TGTGCCAGCAGCTTAGTGGAGGGTAAGGCCAAAAACATTCAGTACTTC
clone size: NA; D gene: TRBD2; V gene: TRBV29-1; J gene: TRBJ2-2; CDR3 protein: CSVDSLADNTGELFF; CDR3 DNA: TGCAGCGTTGATTCGCTAGCGGATAACACCGGGGAGCTGTTTTTT
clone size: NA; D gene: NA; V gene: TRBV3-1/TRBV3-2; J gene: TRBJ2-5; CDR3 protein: CASSQALGFGETQYF; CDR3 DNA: TGTGCCAGCAGCCAAGCCCTCGGGTTCGGGGAGACCCAGTACTTC
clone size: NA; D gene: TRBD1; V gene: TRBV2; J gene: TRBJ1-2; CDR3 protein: CASDRGLGYTF; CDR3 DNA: TGTGCCAGTGACAGGGGGCTTGGCTACACCTTC
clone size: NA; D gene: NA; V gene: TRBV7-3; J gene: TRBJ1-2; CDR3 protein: CASSLSGRVQNGYTF; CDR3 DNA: TGTGCCAGCAGCTTAAGCGGCAGGGTTCAAAATGGCTACACCTTC
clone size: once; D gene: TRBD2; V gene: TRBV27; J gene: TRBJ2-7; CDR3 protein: CASSSPGLAGRSYEQYF; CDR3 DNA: TGTGCCAGCAGTTCCCCAGGACTAGCGGGACGATCCTACGAGCAGTACTTC
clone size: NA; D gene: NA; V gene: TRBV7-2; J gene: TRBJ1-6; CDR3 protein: CASSQAPQGTYNSPLHF; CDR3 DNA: TGTGCCAGCAGCCAAGCCCCTCAGGGGACCTATAATTCACCCCTCCACTTT
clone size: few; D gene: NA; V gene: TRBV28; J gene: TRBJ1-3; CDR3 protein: CASSPAGVSGNTIYF; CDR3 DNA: TGTGCCAGCAGTCCCGCGGGAGTCTCTGGAAACACCATATATTTT
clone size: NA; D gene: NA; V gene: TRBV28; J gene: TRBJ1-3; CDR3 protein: CASSFRHISGNTIYF; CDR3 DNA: TGTGCCAGCAGTTTTCGACACATCTCTGGAAACACCATATATTTT
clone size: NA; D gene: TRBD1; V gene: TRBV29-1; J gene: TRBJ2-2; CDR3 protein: CSVDLDRGGELFF; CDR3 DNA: TGCAGCGTAGACCTCGACAGGGGCGGGGAGCTGTTTTTT
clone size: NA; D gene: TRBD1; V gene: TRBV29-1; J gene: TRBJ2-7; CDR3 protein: CSVNDGTANSYEQYF; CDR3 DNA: TGCAGCGTGAACGACGGGACAGCCAACTCCTACGAGCAGTACTTC
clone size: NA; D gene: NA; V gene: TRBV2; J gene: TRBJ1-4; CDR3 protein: CASTDRLNEKLFF; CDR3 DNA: TGTGCCAGCACAGACAGGTTAAATGAAAAACTGTTTTTT
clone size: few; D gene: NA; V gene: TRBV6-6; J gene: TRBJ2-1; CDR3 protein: CASSSKSTVYNEQFF; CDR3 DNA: TGTGCCAGCAGTTCCAAATCAACAGTGTACAATGAGCAGTTCTTC
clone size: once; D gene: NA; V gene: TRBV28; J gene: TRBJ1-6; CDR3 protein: CASSLAPSGSPLHF; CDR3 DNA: TGTGCCAGCAGTTTAGCCCCATCGGGTTCACCCCTCCACTTT
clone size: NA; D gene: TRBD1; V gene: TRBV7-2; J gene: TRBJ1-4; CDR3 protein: CASSHDRGREKLFF; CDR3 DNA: TGTGCCAGCAGCCACGACAGGGGGCGGGAAAAACTGTTTTTT
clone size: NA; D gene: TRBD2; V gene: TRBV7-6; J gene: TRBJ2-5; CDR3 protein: CASSFGLAALQETQYF; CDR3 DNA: TGTGCCAGCAGCTTCGGACTAGCGGCACTGCAAGAGACCCAGTACTTC
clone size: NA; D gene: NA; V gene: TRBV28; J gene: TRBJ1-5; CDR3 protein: CASSYPGGNQPQHF; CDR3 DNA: TGTGCCAGCAGCTATCCGGGGGGCAATCAGCCCCAGCATTTT
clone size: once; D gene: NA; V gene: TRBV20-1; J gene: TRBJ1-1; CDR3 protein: CSGWRNTEAFF; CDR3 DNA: TGCAGTGGATGGAGAAACACTGAAGCTTTCTTT
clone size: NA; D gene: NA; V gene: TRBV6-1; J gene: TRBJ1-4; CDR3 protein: CASSEASGGREKLFF; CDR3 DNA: TGTGCCAGCAGTGAAGCATCCGGGGGTAGGGAAAAACTGTTTTTT
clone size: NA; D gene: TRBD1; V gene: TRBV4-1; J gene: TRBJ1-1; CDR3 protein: CASSQVTGDETEAFF; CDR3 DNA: TGCGCCAGCAGCCAAGTCACAGGGGATGAGACTGAAGCTTTCTTT
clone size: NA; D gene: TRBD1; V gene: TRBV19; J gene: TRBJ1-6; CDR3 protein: CASSIRTGGGSPLHF; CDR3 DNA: TGTGCCAGTAGTATTCGAACAGGGGGCGGTTCACCCCTCCACTTT
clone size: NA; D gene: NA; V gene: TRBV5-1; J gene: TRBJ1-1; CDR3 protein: CASSLQESTEAFF; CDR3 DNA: TGCGCCAGCAGCCTACAGGAATCCACTGAAGCTTTCTTT
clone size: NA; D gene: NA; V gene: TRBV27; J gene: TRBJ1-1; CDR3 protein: CASSLGPRGNTEAFF; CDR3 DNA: TGTGCCAGCAGTTTAGGGCCCAGGGGGAACACTGAAGCTTTCTTT
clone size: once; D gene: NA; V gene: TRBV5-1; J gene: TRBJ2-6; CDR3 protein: CASSLLGQISGANVLTF; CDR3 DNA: TGCGCCAGCAGCTTGTTGGGACAAATCTCTGGGGCCAACGTCCTGACTTTC
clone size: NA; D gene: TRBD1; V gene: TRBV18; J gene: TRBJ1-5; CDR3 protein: CASQETGLQPQHF; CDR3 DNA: TGTGCCAGTCAAGAGACAGGGCTGCAGCCCCAGCATTTT
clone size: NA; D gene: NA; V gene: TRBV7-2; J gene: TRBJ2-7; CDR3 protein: CASSPTGWDEQYF; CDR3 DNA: TGTGCCAGCAGTCCGACGGGGTGGGACGAGCAGTACTTC
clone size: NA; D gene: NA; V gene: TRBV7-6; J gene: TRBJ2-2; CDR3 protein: CASSTRTDNTGELFF; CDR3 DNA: TGTGCCAGCAGCACAAGGACAGACAACACCGGGGAGCTGTTTTTT
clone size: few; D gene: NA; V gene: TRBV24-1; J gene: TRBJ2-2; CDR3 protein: CATSDFPTLGGSTGELFF; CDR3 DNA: TGTGCCACCAGTGATTTTCCGACTCTTGGCGGGTCCACCGGGGAGCTGTTTTTT
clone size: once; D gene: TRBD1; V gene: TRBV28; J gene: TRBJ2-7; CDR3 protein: CASSVQGYEQYF; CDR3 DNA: TGTGCCAGCAGTGTACAGGGGTACGAGCAGTACTTC
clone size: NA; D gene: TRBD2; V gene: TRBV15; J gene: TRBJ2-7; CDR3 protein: CATSRDLAGGPNEQYF; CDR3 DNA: TGTGCCACCAGCAGAGATCTGGCGGGGGGGCCAAACGAGCAGTACTTC